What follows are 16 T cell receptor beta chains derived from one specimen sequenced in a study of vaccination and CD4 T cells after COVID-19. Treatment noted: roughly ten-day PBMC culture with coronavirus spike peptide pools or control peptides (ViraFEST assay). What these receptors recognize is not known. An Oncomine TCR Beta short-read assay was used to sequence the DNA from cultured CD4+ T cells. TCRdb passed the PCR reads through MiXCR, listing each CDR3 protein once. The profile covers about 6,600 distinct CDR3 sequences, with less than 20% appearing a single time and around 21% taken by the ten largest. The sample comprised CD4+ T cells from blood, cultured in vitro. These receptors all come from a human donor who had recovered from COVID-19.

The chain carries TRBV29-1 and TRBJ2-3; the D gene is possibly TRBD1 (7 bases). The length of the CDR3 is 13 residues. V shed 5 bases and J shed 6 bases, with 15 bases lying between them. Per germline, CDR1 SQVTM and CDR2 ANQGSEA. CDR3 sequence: CSVRGTVTDTQYF. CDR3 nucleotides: TGCAGCGTTCGGGGGACAGTCACGGATACGCAGTATTTT.

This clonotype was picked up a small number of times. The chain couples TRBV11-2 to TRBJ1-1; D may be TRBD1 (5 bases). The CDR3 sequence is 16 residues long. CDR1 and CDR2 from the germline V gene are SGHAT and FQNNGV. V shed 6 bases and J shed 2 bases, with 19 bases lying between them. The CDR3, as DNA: TGTGCCAGCAGTCGGACCGGGGGATTCCGAAACACTGAAGCTTTCTTT. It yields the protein CASSRTGGFRNTEAFF.

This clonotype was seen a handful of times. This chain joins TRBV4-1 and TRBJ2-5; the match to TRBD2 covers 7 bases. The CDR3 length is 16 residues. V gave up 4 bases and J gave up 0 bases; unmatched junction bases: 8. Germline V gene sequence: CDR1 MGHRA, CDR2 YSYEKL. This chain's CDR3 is CASSPPGLADQETQYF. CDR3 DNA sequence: TGCGCCAGCAGCCCCCCCGGCCTAGCGGACCAAGAGACCCAGTACTTC.

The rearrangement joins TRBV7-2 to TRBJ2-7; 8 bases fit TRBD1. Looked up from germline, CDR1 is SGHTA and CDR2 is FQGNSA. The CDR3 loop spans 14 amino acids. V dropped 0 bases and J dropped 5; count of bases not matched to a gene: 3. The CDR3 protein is CASSLAGQGDEQYF. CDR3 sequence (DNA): TGTGCCAGCAGCTTAGCTGGACAGGGAGACGAGCAGTACTTC. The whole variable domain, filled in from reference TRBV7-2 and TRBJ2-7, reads GAGVSQSPSNKVTEKGKDVELRCDPISGHTALYWYRQSLGQGLEFLIYFQGNSAPDKSGLPSDRFSAERTGGSVSTLTIQRTQQEDSAVYLCASSLAGQGDEQYFGPGTRLTVT.

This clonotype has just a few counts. The CDR3 sequence: CASSPYRAGEETQYF. CDR3 DNA sequence: TGTGCCAGCAGCCCCTATCGGGCAGGGGAAGAGACCCAGTACTTC. The chain combines TRBV7-2 with TRBJ2-5, with TRBD1 as a possible D gene (6 bases). V was clipped by 5 bases and J by 3 bases, with 16 bases between them. CDR3 size: 15 residues. The germline V gene has CDR1 SGHTA and CDR2 FQGNSA.

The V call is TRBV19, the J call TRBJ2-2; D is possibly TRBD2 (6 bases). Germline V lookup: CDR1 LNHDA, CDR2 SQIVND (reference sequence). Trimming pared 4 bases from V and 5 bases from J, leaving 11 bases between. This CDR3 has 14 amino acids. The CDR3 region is CASSTLGGTGELFF. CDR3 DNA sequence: TGTGCCAGTAGTACCCTCGGGGGTACCGGGGAGCTGTTTTTT.

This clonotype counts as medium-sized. The CDR3 DNA sequence: TGTGCCAGCAGGAGGGGGAAGGATTCACCCCTCCACTTT. This sequence encodes CASRRGKDSPLHF. The chain links TRBV6-1 to TRBJ1-6, with a tentative D call TRBD1 (6 bases). There are 13 residues in the CDR3. The germline CDR1 and CDR2 sequences are MNHNS and SASEGT. V was trimmed by 6 bases and J by 8 bases, leaving 11 bases between them.

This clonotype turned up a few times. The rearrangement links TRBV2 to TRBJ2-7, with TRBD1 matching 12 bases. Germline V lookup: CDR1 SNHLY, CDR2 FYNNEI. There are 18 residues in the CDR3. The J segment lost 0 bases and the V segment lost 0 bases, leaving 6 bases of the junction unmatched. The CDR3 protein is CASSEAGQGAGSSYEQYF. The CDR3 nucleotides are TGTGCCAGCAGTGAAGCGGGACAGGGGGCCGGTAGCTCCTACGAGCAGTACTTC.

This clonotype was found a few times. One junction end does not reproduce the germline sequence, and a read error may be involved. For the CDR3, the DNA is TGTGCCAGTAGTGGACTGAATAATTCACCCCTCCACTTT. As protein: CASSGLNNSPLHF. The rearrangement joins TRBV2 to TRBJ1-6; D not resolved. This CDR3 has 13 amino acids. In germline, CDR1 is SNHLY, CDR2 FYNNEI.

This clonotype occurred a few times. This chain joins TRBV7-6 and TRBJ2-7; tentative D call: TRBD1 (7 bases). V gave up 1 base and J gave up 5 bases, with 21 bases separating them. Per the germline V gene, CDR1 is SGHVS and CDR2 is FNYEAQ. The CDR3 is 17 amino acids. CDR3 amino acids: CASSLGSGRGVTDEQYF. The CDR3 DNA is TGTGCCAGCAGCTTAGGTTCTGGCAGGGGGGTAACCGACGAGCAGTACTTC.

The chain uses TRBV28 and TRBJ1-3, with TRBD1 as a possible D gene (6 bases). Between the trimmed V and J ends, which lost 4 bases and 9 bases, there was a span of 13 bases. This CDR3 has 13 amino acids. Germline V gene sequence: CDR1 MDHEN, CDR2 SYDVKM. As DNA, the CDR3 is TGTGCCAGCAGTTACTTACAGGGTACCACCATATATTTT. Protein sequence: CASSYLQGTTIYF.

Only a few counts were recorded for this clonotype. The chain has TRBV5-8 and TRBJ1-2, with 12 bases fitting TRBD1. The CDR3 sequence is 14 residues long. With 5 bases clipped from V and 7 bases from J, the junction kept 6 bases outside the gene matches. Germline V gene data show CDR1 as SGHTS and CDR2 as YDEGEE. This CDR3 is CASRSGTGGSGYTF. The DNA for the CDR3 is TGTGCCAGCAGATCCGGGACAGGGGGCTCTGGCTACACCTTC. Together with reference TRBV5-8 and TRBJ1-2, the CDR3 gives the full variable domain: EAGVTQSPTHLIKTRGQQATLRCSPISGHTSVYWYQQALGLGLQFLLWYDEGEERNRGNFPPRFSGRQFPNYSSELNVNALELEDSALYLCASRSGTGGSGYTFGSGTRLTVV.

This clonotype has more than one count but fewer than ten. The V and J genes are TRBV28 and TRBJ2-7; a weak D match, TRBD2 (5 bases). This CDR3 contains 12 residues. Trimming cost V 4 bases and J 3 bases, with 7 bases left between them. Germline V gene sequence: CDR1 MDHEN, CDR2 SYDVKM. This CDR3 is CASSSEGYEQYF. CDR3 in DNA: TGTGCCAGCAGTTCAGAGGGCTACGAGCAGTACTTC. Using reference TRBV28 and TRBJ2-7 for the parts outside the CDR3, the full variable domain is DVKVTQSSRYLVKRTGEKVFLECVQDMDHENMFWYRQDPGLGLRLIYFSYDVKMKEKGDIPEGYSVSREKKERFSLILESASTNQTSMYLCASSSEGYEQYFGPGTRLTVT.

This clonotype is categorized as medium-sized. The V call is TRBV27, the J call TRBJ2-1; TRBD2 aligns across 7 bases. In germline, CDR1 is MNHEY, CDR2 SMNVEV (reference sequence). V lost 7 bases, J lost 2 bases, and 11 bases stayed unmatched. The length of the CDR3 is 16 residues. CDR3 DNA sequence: TGTGCCAGCACCCCGACACTAGCGTCCCCCTACAATGAGCAGTTCTTC. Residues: CASTPTLASPYNEQFF.

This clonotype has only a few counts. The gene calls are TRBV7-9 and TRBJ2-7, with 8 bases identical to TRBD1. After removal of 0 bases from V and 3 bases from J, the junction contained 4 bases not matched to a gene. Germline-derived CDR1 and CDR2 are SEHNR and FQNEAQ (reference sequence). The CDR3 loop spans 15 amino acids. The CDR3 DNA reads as TGTGCCAGCAGCTTAGCGTGGGACAGGAACTACGAGCAGTACTTC. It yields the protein CASSLAWDRNYEQYF.

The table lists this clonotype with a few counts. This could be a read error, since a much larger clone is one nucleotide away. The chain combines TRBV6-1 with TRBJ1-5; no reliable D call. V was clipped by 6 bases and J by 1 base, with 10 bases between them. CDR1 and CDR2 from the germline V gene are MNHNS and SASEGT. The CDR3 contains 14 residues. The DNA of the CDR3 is TGTGCCAGCAGCCGAAGAGGGAGCAATCAGCCCCAGCATTTT. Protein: CASSRRGSNQPQHF.